This entry concerns a single TCR beta chain. The CDR3 runs to 14 residues. CDR1 and CDR2 from the germline V gene are SGHAT and FQNNGV. V lost 6 bases to trimming and J lost 1 base, with 9 bases between them. The sample is drawn from a study of T cells in Graves' hyperthyroidism and ophthalmopathy. Amplification of TCR beta CDR3 regions was performed using RNA transcripts as template. An initial round of RT-PCR targeting the TCR CDR3 relied on the HTBI primer set. One entry per CDR3 protein, called by TCRdb with MiXCR from the multiplex PCR reads. The table records around 350,000 distinct CDR3 sequences, roughly 19% of them present only once.

The sequenced sample was blood. This sequence was found in a woman under 30 with Graves' hyperthyroidism. The chain uses TRBV11-2 and TRBJ2-2, with D tentatively TRBD1 (6 bases). The CDR3 here is CASRLTGNTGELFF. The CDR3 bases are TGTGCCAGCAGGTTGACAGGGAACACCGGGGAGCTGTTTTTT. The whole variable domain, filled in from reference TRBV11-2 and TRBJ2-2, reads EAGVAQSPRYKIIEKRQSVAFWCNPISGHATLYWYQQILGQGPKLLIQFQNNGVVDDSQLPKDRFSAERLKGVDSTLKIQPAKLEDSAVYLCASRLTGNTGELFFGEGSRLTVL.